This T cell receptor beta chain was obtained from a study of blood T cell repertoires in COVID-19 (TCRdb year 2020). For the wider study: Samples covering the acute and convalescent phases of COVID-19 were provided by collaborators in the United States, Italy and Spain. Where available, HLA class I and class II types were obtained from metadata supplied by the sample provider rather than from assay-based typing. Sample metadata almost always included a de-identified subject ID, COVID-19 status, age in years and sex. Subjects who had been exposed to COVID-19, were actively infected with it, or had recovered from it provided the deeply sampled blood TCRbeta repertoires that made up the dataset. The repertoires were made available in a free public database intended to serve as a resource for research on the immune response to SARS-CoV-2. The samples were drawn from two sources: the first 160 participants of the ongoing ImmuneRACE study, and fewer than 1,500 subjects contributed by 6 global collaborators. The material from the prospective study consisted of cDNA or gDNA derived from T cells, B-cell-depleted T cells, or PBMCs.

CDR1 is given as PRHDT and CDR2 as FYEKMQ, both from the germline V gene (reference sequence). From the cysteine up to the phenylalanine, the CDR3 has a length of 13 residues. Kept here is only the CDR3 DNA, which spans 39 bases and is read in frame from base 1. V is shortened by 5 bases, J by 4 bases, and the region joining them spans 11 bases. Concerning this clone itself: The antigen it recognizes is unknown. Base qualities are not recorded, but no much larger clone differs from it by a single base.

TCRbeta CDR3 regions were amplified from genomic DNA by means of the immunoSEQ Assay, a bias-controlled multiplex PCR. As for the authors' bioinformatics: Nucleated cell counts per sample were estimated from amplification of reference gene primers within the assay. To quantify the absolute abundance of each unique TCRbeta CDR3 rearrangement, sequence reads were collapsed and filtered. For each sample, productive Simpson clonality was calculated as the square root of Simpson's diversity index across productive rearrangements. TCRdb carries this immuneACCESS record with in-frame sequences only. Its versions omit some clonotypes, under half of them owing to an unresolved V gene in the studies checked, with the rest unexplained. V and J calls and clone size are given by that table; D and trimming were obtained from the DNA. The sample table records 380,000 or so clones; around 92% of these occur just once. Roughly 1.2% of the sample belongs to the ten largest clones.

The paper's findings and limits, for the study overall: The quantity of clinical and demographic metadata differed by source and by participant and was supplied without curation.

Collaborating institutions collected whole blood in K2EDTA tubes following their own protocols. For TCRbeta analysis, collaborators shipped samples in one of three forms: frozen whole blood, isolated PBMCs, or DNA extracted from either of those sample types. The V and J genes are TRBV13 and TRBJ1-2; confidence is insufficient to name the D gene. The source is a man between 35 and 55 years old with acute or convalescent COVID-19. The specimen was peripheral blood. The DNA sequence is TGTGCCAGCAGCCGAGGCACAAGCTATGGCTACACCTTC. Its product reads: CASSRGTSYGYTF.